A selection of T cell receptor beta chains follows, all from one sample in a study of blood T cell repertoires in COVID-19. This table comes from immunoSEQ multiplex PCR, and its TCRdb copy is limited to in-frame clones, with some not included. This sample carries some 170,000 clones, more than 75% of them seen once, and the ten largest clones take 8.4%. The sequencing input was peripheral blood. The source is a woman in her 70s with acute or convalescent COVID-19. CDR3s include the opening cysteine and the closing phenylalanine or tryptophan. Each record gives: clone size, D gene, J gene, V gene, CDR3 protein, CDR3 DNA. A D gene is named only where the DNA matches it firmly. Some rows mark clone size as missing; the rest say once, few, many or name a class of expanded clone.

size: NA
D: TRBD1
J: TRBJ1-5
V: TRBV10-3
CDR3: CAISADRGNQPQHF
DNA: TGTGCCATCAGCGCAGACAGGGGCAATCAGCCCCAGCATTTT

size: NA
D: TRBD1
J: TRBJ2-5
V: TRBV4-3
CDR3: CASSQWGQEETQYF
DNA: TGCGCCAGCAGCCAATGGGGACAGGAAGAGACCCAGTACTTC

size: NA
D: TRBD2
J: TRBJ2-3
V: TRBV28
CDR3: CASSPRTSGASDTQYF
DNA: TGTGCCAGCAGTCCAAGGACTAGCGGGGCTTCAGATACGCAGTATTTT

size: few
D: TRBD2
J: TRBJ2-3
V: TRBV5-4
CDR3: CASSLKFAGGGTDTQYF
DNA: TGTGCCAGCAGCTTGAAGTTTGCGGGGGGAGGCACAGATACGCAGTATTTT

size: NA
D: TRBD1
J: TRBJ1-1
V: TRBV12-3/TRBV12-4
CDR3: CASRTAGQGRAFF
DNA: TGTGCCAGCAGGACAGCGGGACAGGGGAGAGCTTTCTTT

size: NA
D: NA
J: TRBJ2-5
V: TRBV11-2
CDR3: CASSTPLQETQYF
DNA: TGTGCCAGCTCGACACCCCTCCAAGAGACCCAGTACTTC

size: NA
D: NA
J: TRBJ1-5
V: TRBV5-8
CDR3: CASSFEGLGNQPQHF
DNA: TGTGCCAGCAGCTTTGAGGGTTTGGGCAATCAGCCCCAGCATTTT

size: once
D: NA
J: TRBJ2-1
V: TRBV6-2/TRBV6-3
CDR3: CASSYSSQGGYNEQFF
DNA: TGTGCCAGCAGTTACTCATCCCAGGGGGGCTACAATGAGCAGTTCTTC

size: NA
D: NA
J: TRBJ1-3
V: TRBV11-2
CDR3: CASRPYSGNTIYF
DNA: TGTGCCAGCAGACCCTACTCTGGAAACACCATATATTTT

size: NA
D: NA
J: TRBJ2-1
V: TRBV5-1
CDR3: CASSFSGLDYNEQFF
DNA: TGCGCCAGCAGCTTTTCGGGATTGGACTACAATGAGCAGTTCTTC

size: NA
D: TRBD2
J: TRBJ2-2
V: TRBV5-4
CDR3: CASSLEVAGNTGELFF
DNA: TGTGCCAGCAGCTTGGAAGTAGCGGGGAACACCGGGGAGCTGTTTTTT

size: NA
D: TRBD1
J: TRBJ2-7
V: TRBV14
CDR3: CASSQGHRGLEQYF
DNA: TGTGCCAGCAGCCAAGGTCACAGGGGTTTGGAGCAGTACTTC

size: few
D: TRBD1
J: TRBJ1-1
V: TRBV28
CDR3: CASLPPGQGNTEAFF
DNA: TGTGCCAGCCTTCCCCCGGGACAGGGTAACACTGAAGCTTTCTTT

size: NA
D: NA
J: TRBJ1-2
V: TRBV5-6
CDR3: CASSFRGGYTF
DNA: TGTGCCAGCAGCTTCAGGGGTGGCTACACCTTC

size: NA
D: TRBD1
J: TRBJ2-2
V: TRBV7-2
CDR3: CASRRQGNTGELFF
DNA: TGTGCCAGCAGAAGACAGGGTAACACCGGGGAGCTGTTTTTT

size: NA
D: NA
J: TRBJ1-3
V: TRBV7-6
CDR3: CASSLGAPSGPSGNTIYF
DNA: TGTGCCAGCAGCTTAGGGGCCCCTTCAGGGCCGTCTGGAAACACCATATATTTT

size: NA
D: NA
J: TRBJ1-6
V: TRBV7-2
CDR3: CASSKEKLGAGSPLHF
DNA: TGTGCCAGCAGCAAAGAAAAACTGGGGGCAGGTTCACCCCTCCACTTT

size: NA
D: TRBD1
J: TRBJ1-4
V: TRBV28
CDR3: CASSPSRGKEDEKLFF
DNA: TGTGCCAGCAGTCCATCCAGGGGGAAGGAGGATGAAAAACTGTTTTTT

size: NA
D: NA
J: TRBJ2-3
V: TRBV28
CDR3: CASRNRVGFADTQYF
DNA: TGTGCCAGCCGCAACCGGGTCGGTTTTGCGGATACGCAGTATTTT

size: NA
D: NA
J: TRBJ1-4
V: TRBV2
CDR3: CASVRTAPSNEKLFF
DNA: TGTGCCAGCGTTCGGACAGCTCCCTCGAATGAAAAACTGTTTTTT

size: NA
D: NA
J: TRBJ2-7
V: TRBV6-5
CDR3: CASSYSGESGAYEQYF
DNA: TGTGCCAGCAGTTACTCGGGTGAATCGGGGGCCTACGAGCAGTACTTC

size: NA
D: NA
J: TRBJ1-2
V: TRBV6-5
CDR3: CASSYQGLGGTF
DNA: TGTGCCAGCAGTTACCAGGGACTGGGCGGCACCTTC

size: NA
D: NA
J: TRBJ2-7
V: TRBV15
CDR3: CATSRDTGTTLYEQYF
DNA: TGTGCCACCAGCAGAGATACCGGGACAACCCTCTACGAGCAGTACTTC

size: NA
D: NA
J: TRBJ2-2
V: TRBV24-1
CDR3: CATSQGSHRQELFF
DNA: TGTGCCACCAGCCAGGGTTCCCACCGCCAGGAGCTGTTTTTT

size: NA
D: NA
J: TRBJ1-1
V: TRBV19
CDR3: CASSMSGGGTEAFF
DNA: TGTGCCAGTAGTATGTCAGGAGGCGGGACTGAAGCTTTCTTT

size: NA
D: TRBD1
J: TRBJ2-5
V: TRBV5-6
CDR3: CASSLIGTEQETQYF
DNA: TGTGCCAGCAGCTTGATTGGGACAGAACAAGAGACCCAGTACTTC

size: NA
D: TRBD1
J: TRBJ2-2
V: TRBV24-1
CDR3: CATSMTGMNGELFF
DNA: TGTGCCACCAGCATGACAGGGATGAACGGGGAGCTGTTTTTT

size: NA
D: TRBD2
J: TRBJ2-1
V: TRBV6-1
CDR3: CASSEGASGNYNEQFF
DNA: TGTGCCAGCAGTGAAGGGGCTAGCGGGAACTACAATGAGCAGTTCTTC

size: NA
D: NA
J: TRBJ1-4
V: TRBV4-1
CDR3: CASRPRMGGPNEKLFF
DNA: TGCGCCAGCAGGCCAAGGATGGGGGGGCCTAATGAAAAACTGTTTTTT

size: NA
D: NA
J: TRBJ1-5
V: TRBV4-1
CDR3: CASRGANQPQHF
DNA: TGCGCCAGCAGGGGAGCAAATCAGCCCCAGCATTTT

size: NA
D: TRBD1
J: TRBJ2-5
V: TRBV18
CDR3: CASSPSITGEQTQYF
DNA: TGTGCCAGCTCACCAAGTATCACAGGGGAACAGACCCAGTACTTC

size: NA
D: NA
J: TRBJ1-3
V: TRBV7-2
CDR3: CASSSGLPGSGNTIYF
DNA: TGTGCCAGCAGCTCCGGATTACCGGGCTCTGGAAACACCATATATTTT

size: NA
D: TRBD2
J: TRBJ2-7
V: TRBV4-3
CDR3: CASSQDQWTSGYEQYF
DNA: TGCGCCAGCAGCCAAGATCAGTGGACTAGCGGCTACGAGCAGTACTTC

size: NA
D: TRBD2
J: TRBJ2-1
V: TRBV10-1
CDR3: CASSEYGGRVSEQFF
DNA: TGCGCCAGCAGTGAGTACGGCGGGAGGGTCTCTGAGCAGTTCTTC